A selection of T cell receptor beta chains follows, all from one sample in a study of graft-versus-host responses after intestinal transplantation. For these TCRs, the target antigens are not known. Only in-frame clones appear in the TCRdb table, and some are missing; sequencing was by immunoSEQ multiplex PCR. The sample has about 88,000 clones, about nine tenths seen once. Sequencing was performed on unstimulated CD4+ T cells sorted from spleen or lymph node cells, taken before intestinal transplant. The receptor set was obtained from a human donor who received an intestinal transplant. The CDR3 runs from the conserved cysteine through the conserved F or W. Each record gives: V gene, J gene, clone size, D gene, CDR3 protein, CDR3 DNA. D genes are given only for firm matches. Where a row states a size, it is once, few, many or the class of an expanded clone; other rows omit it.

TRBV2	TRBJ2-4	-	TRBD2	CASRRRGEVVAKNIQYF	TGTGCCAGCCGCCGGCGGGGGGAGGTTGTGGCCAAAAACATTCAGTACTTC
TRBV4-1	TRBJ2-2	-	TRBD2	CASSHLAGGQTGELFF	TGCGCCAGCAGCCATCTAGCGGGGGGGCAGACCGGGGAGCTGTTTTTT
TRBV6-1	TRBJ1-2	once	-	CASSEGQLSNYGYTF	TGTGCCAGCAGTGAAGGACAGCTATCTAACTATGGCTACACCTTC
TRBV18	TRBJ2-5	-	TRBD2	CASSPTLAGVQETQYF	TGTGCCAGCTCACCGACCCTAGCGGGGGTCCAAGAGACCCAGTACTTC
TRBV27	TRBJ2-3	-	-	CASSSPRIGGAIDTQYF	TGTGCCAGCAGTTCCCCACGCATTGGGGGGGCGATAGATACGCAGTATTTT
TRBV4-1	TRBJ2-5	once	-	CASSQDFLGGTGAETQYF	TGCGCCAGCAGCCAAGATTTTTTAGGGGGTACTGGGGCGGAGACCCAGTACTTC
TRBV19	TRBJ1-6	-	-	CASSVGSSPLHF	TGTGCCAGTAGTGTGGGGAGTTCACCCCTCCACTTT
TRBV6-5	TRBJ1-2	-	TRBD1	CASSTGTGGLYGYTF	TGTGCCAGCAGTACCGGGACAGGGGGCCTCTATGGCTACACCTTC
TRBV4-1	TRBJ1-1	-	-	CASSQALQGFWTEAFF	TGCGCCAGCAGCCAAGCCCTACAGGGCTTCTGGACTGAAGCTTTCTTT
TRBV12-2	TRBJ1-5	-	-	CASRPDRRRNQPQHF	TGTGCAAGTCGCCCCGACAGGCGACGCAATCAGCCCCAGCATTTT
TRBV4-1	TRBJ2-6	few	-	CASSSEFSGANVLTF	TGCGCCAGCAGCTCCGAGTTCTCTGGGGCCAACGTCCTGACTTTC
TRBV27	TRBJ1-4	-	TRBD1	CASSFQGQGKGEKLFF	TGTGCCAGCTCCTTTCAGGGACAGGGGAAAGGGGAAAAACTGTTTTTT
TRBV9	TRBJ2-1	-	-	CASSARHQLTVGAEQFF	TGTGCCAGCAGCGCCCGCCACCAACTAACTGTTGGTGCTGAGCAGTTCTTC
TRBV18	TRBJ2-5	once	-	CASSPGRETQYF	TGTGCCAGCTCACCGGGGAGGGAGACCCAGTACTTC
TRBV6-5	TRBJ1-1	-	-	CASYQGGGTEAFF	TGTGCCAGCTACCAGGGAGGAGGCACTGAAGCTTTCTTT
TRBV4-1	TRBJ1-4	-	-	CASSQEGRRNEKLFF	TGCGCCAGCAGCCAAGAGGGCAGGAGGAATGAAAAACTGTTTTTT
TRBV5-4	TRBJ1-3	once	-	CASSLGNPSSGNTIYF	TGTGCCAGCAGCTTGGGCAACCCGAGCTCTGGAAACACCATATATTTT
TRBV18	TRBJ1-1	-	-	CASSPDRLNTEAFF	TGTGCCAGCTCACCAGACAGACTGAACACTGAAGCTTTCTTT
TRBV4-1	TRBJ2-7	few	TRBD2	CASSRGGGGEQYF	TGCGCCAGCAGCCGGGGCGGGGGTGGGGAGCAGTACTTC
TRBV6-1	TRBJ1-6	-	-	CASSEQMSPLHF	TGTGCCAGCAGTGAACAGATGTCACCCCTCCACTTT
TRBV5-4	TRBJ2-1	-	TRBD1	CASSRQGRTNSEQFF	TGTGCCAGCAGCCGACAGGGGCGAACCAACTCCGAGCAGTTCTTC
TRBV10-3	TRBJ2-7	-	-	CAISQELYEQYF	TGTGCCATCAGTCAGGAATTGTACGAGCAGTACTTC
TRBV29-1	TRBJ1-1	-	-	CSVDPVTHTEAFF	TGCAGCGTTGATCCGGTCACCCACACTGAAGCTTTCTTT